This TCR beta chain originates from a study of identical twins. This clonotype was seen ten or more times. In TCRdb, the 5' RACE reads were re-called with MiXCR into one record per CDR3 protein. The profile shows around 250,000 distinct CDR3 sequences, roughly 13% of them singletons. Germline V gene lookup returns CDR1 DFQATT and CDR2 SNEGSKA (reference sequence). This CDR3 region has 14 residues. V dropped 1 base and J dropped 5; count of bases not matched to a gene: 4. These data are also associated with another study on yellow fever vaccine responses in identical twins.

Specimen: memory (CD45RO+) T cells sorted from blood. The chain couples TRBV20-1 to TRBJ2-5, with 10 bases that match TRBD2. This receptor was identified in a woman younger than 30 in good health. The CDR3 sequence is CSARATSGPETQYF. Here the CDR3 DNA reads TGCAGTGCTAGAGCGACTAGCGGGCCCGAGACCCAGTACTTC.